What follows are 27 T cell receptor beta chains derived from one specimen sequenced in a study of T cell responses to AZD1222 COVID-19 vaccine. TCRdb's copy holds only in-frame clones and misses some; the assay was immunoSEQ multiplex PCR. The table shows over 85,000 clones, with 70% to 90% occurring only once. The sequences come from peripheral blood, collected on day 0 of AZD1222 vaccination. The origin of the receptors is an adult in good health.

This clone has a single count. The chain joins TRBV19 to TRBJ1-4; 8 nucleotides agree with TRBD1. Germline assignment: CDR1 LNHDA and CDR2 SQIVND (reference sequence). This CDR3 region has 16 residues. The J segment lost 5 bases and the V segment lost 7 bases, leaving 12 bases of the junction unmatched. The CDR3 DNA reads as TGTGCCAGTAATAGACAGGGGAGGGCAGCGAATGAAAAACTGTTTTTT. Amino acid sequence: CASNRQGRAANEKLFF.

The chain employs TRBV28 and TRBJ1-4, with TRBD1 as a possible D gene (5 bases). The germline CDR1 and CDR2 sequences are MDHEN and SYDVKM. V was trimmed by 4 bases and J by 5 bases, leaving 14 bases between them. The CDR3 spans 15 residues. DNA for the CDR3: TGTGCCAGCAGTTCCCCTGCAGGGCCAAATGAAAAACTGTTTTTT. Translating gives CASSSPAGPNEKLFF.

The DNA of the CDR3 is TGTGCCTGGAGTGTAAGGGGAGGGTCCACAGATACGCAGTATTTT. Its translation: CAWSVRGGSTDTQYF. The chain links TRBV30 to TRBJ2-3; TRBD2 matches at 7 bases. The V gene end was trimmed by 0 bases and the J gene end by 2 bases; junction bases not matched to a gene: 5. The germline V gene encodes CDR1 GTSNPN and CDR2 SVGIG (reference sequence). This CDR3 comprises 15 residues.

This chain uses TRBV27 with TRBJ2-7; TRBD2 aligns across 7 bases. Germline V CDR1 and CDR2: MNHEY, SMNVEV (reference sequence). The CDR3 spans 15 residues. J gave up 3 bases and V 5 bases, and 10 bases lay outside the gene matches. The chain's CDR3 is CASSLGGGSLYEQYF. The CDR3 region has the DNA TGTGCCAGCAGTCTGGGTGGCGGGAGCCTCTACGAGCAGTACTTC.

The V gene is TRBV7-3, the J gene TRBJ2-5, with 12 bases aligning to TRBD2. The CDR3 extends over 15 amino acids. V lost 2 bases, J lost 3 bases, and 1 base stayed unmatched. Germline CDR1 is SGHTA and CDR2 is FQGTGA. The CDR3 spells CASSLGLAGKETQYF. DNA for the CDR3: TGTGCCAGCAGCTTAGGACTAGCGGGAAAAGAGACCCAGTACTTC.

V gene TRBV6-5 combines with J gene TRBJ1-1, with D possibly matching TRBD1 (6 bases). The CDR3 contains 14 residues. In germline, CDR1 is MNHEY, CDR2 SVGAGI. Trimming removed 6 bases at V and 4 bases at J, with 15 bases between. The CDR3 DNA reads as TGTGCCAGCAGGACGAACAGGGTAAGCACTGAAGCTTTCTTT. Translated: CASRTNRVSTEAFF.

This clone came up once. The chain employs TRBV28 and TRBJ1-4, with D tentatively TRBD1 (6 bases). CDR1 is MDHEN, CDR2 SYDVKM, per germline. This CDR3 is built from 13 residues. V was cut by 10 bases and J by 7 bases, with 16 bases left in between. The CDR3 sequence is CATHGTLGEKLFF. The CDR3 coding sequence is TGTGCCACTCACGGGACATTGGGTGAAAAACTGTTTTTT.

The CDR3 reads CATSNPPNRPQHF. The CDR3 region has the DNA TGTGCCACCAGCAATCCCCCGAACCGGCCCCAGCATTTT. This chain links TRBV15 with TRBJ1-5; D gene unclear. CDR1 is LNHNV, CDR2 YYDKDF, per germline (reference sequence). Between the trimmed V and J ends, which lost 4 bases and 9 bases, there was a span of 13 bases. The CDR3 has 13 amino acids. Together with reference TRBV15 and TRBJ1-5, the CDR3 gives the full variable domain: DAMVIQNPRYQVTQFGKPVTLSCSQTLNHNVMYWYQQKSSQAPKLLFHYYDKDFNNEADTPDNFQSRRPNTSFCFLDIRSPGLGDTAMYLCATSNPPNRPQHFGDGTRLSIL.

The chain recombines TRBV6-5 with TRBJ2-5; 10 bases match TRBD2. CDR3 length equals 15 residues. With V trimmed by 7 bases and J by 5 bases, 10 bases remained unmatched. The germline V gene has CDR1 MNHEY and CDR2 SVGAGI. The CDR3 nucleotides read TGTGCCAGCACTGGGGCAAGCGGGGGGGCTGAGACCCAGTACTTC. It translates to CASTGASGGAETQYF.

This clone was recorded a few times. The V gene is TRBV9, the J gene TRBJ1-1, with 9 bases matching TRBD1. Germline CDR1 reads SGDLS; CDR2 reads YYNGEE. The CDR3 is 15 amino acids. V lost 4 bases, J lost 5 bases, and 9 bases stayed unmatched. This CDR3 is CASSPWTGVGTEAFF. CDR3 DNA: TGTGCCAGCAGCCCCTGGACAGGGGTAGGGACTGAAGCTTTCTTT.

The chain carries TRBV11-2 and TRBJ2-7; a weak D match, TRBD1 (7 bases). This CDR3 has 12 residues. Germline V CDR1 and CDR2: SGHAT, FQNNGV. V shed 11 bases and J shed 7 bases, with 18 bases lying between them. CDR3 loop: CALSKGAGEQYF. The CDR3 coding sequence is TGTGCCCTGAGTAAGGGGGCGGGGGAGCAGTACTTC. The full variable domain, with the rest looked up from reference TRBV11-2 and TRBJ2-7, is EAGVAQSPRYKIIEKRQSVAFWCNPISGHATLYWYQQILGQGPKLLIQFQNNGVVDDSQLPKDRFSAERLKGVDSTLKIQPAKLEDSAVYLCALSKGAGEQYFGPGTRLTVT.

This chain links TRBV19 with TRBJ2-3; D remains ambiguous. The CDR3 totals 13 residues. V gave up 4 bases and J gave up 6 bases, with 11 bases separating them. Germline lookup yields CDR1 LNHDA and CDR2 SQIVND (reference sequence). CDR3: CASSTFRADTQYF. CDR3 nucleotide sequence: TGTGCCAGTAGTACCTTTAGAGCGGATACGCAGTATTTT.

V and J are TRBV7-8 and TRBJ2-7; TRBD2 aligns across 14 bases. Germline assignment: CDR1 SGHVS and CDR2 FQNEAQ. The length of the CDR3 is 15 residues. The V and J ends lost 6 bases and 2 bases, in that order; junction bases with no gene match: 3. CDR3 nucleotides: TGTGCCAGCAGGAAGGGACTAGCGGGGGCCTACGAGCAGTACTTC. Protein product: CASRKGLAGAYEQYF.

V and J are TRBV27 and TRBJ2-7; TRBD2 matches 7 bases. The V and J ends lost 8 bases and 4 bases, in that order; junction bases with no gene match: 8. CDR3 size: 13 residues. From germline, CDR1 is MNHEY and CDR2 SMNVEV (reference sequence). In DNA, the CDR3 is TGTGCCAGCCGGCCCGGGGGGAAATACGAGCAGTACTTC. Translation: CASRPGGKYEQYF.

The count of this clone is one. This sequence joins TRBV2 and TRBJ1-1; D remains unclear. V lost 6 bases and J 11 bases, leaving 16 bases between the germline ends. This CDR3 region has 12 residues. Germline lookup yields CDR1 SNHLY and CDR2 FYNNEI. The CDR3 DNA is TGTGCCAGCAGGCCGGAGACCGTTAGGGCTTTCTTT. The encoded protein is CASRPETVRAFF.

CDR3 amino acids: CASSFPGADTQYF. In DNA form, the CDR3 reads TGTGCCAGCAGCTTCCCCGGAGCAGATACGCAGTATTTT. The chain recombines TRBV7-3 with TRBJ2-3; D unresolved. CDR1 SGHTA and CDR2 FQGTGA come from the germline V gene. CDR3 size: 13 residues. V was clipped by 3 bases and J by 4 bases, with 8 bases between them.

The rearrangement joins TRBV29-1 to TRBJ1-1; D might be TRBD1 (5 bases). The germline CDR1 and CDR2 sequences are SQVTM and ANQGSEA. The germline V and J ends were trimmed by 6 bases and 2 bases, with 13 bases remaining between them. The CDR3 has 13 residues. The CDR3 loop reads CSVKFGGNTEAFF. The CDR3 nucleotides read TGCAGCGTAAAATTTGGGGGTAACACTGAAGCTTTCTTT.

The V and J genes are TRBV25-1 and TRBJ2-5; a weak D match, TRBD2 (6 bases). Germline V gene sequence: CDR1 MGHDK, CDR2 SYGVNS. Between the trimmed V and J ends, which lost 4 bases and 1 base, there was a span of 10 bases. The CDR3 covers 14 residues. The CDR3: CASSAGGFQETQYF. CDR3 nucleotides: TGTGCCAGCAGTGCTGGGGGGTTCCAAGAGACCCAGTACTTC.

The chain combines TRBV27 with TRBJ2-7, with 8 bases aligning to TRBD2. Germline assignment: CDR1 MNHEY and CDR2 SMNVEV (reference sequence). This CDR3 comprises 14 residues. The V and J ends lost 6 bases and 4 bases, in that order; junction bases with no gene match: 8. The CDR3 here is CASSLRAGVYEQYF. The DNA for the CDR3 is TGTGCCAGCAGCCTGCGAGCGGGAGTTTACGAGCAGTACTTC.

This chain joins TRBV19 and TRBJ2-2; no clear D. V dropped 7 bases and J dropped 5 bases, with 23 bases sitting between them. Germline V lookup: CDR1 LNHDA, CDR2 SQIVND (reference sequence). The CDR3 length is 17 residues. CDR3 in amino acids: CASKGILISIGTGELFF. The CDR3 DNA follows: TGTGCCAGTAAAGGCATCTTGATCTCCATTGGGACCGGGGAGCTGTTTTTT.

The chain is built from TRBV24-1 and TRBJ2-3; possible D gene TRBD2, 6 bases. The V gene lost 4 bases and the J gene lost 6 bases, with 16 bases spanning the gap. Germline assignment: CDR1 KGHDR and CDR2 SFDVKD. This CDR3 comprises 15 residues. The DNA of the CDR3 is TGTGCCACCAGTGACCCATCGAAAGGGAGGGATACGCAGTATTTT. Translating it yields CATSDPSKGRDTQYF.

This rearrangement joins TRBV7-2 to TRBJ1-5; D is uncertain. This CDR3 spans 14 amino acids. V was trimmed by 2 bases and J by 9 bases, leaving 14 bases between them. Per the germline V gene, CDR1 is SGHTA and CDR2 is FQGNSA. The CDR3 reads CASSLLPGSVPQHF. The DNA of the CDR3 is TGTGCCAGCAGCTTACTTCCAGGTAGTGTGCCCCAGCATTTT.

This rearrangement joins TRBV21-1 to TRBJ1-5; the table's D call, TRBD1, was not checked against the DNA. TRBV21-1 is a documented pseudogene. The CDR3 covers 19 residues. The CDR3 DNA reads as TGTGCCAGCAGCGCCCAAAAGGTATGGACAGCTAGGGGCAATCAGCCCCAGCATTTT. Protein sequence: CASSAQKVWTARGNQPQHF.

The V call is TRBV29-1, the J call TRBJ1-2; 8 bases map to TRBD1. The CDR3 totals 14 residues. Germline CDR1 is SQVTM and CDR2 is ANQGSEA. After removal of 8 bases from V and 4 bases from J, the junction contained 12 bases not matched to a gene. CDR3 DNA: TGCAGCCCAGGGTCGGGACAGGACTCCTATGGCTACACCTTC. Translated, it gives CSPGSGQDSYGYTF.

The V call is TRBV5-1, the J call TRBJ2-7; D remains ambiguous. With 0 bases removed from V and 0 bases from J, the gap between germline ends came to 4 bases. The CDR3 covers 13 residues. In germline, CDR1 is SGHRS, CDR2 YFSETQ. The CDR3 protein is CASSLEGSYEQYF. In DNA, the CDR3 is TGCGCCAGCAGCTTGGAGGGCTCCTACGAGCAGTACTTC.

This clone has just one count. V and J are TRBV7-3 and TRBJ1-1, with TRBD1 matching over 8 bases. This CDR3 has 16 residues. V was pared by 5 bases and J by 0 bases, with 8 bases of the junction left unmatched. From germline, CDR1 is SGHTA and CDR2 FQGTGA. The DNA of the CDR3 is TGTGCCAGCAGCCTCGGACAGGGAGGGGTGAACACTGAAGCTTTCTTT. Translation gives CASSLGQGGVNTEAFF.

The gene calls are TRBV11-2 and TRBJ1-1, with D unclear. The CDR3 has 17 residues. The V gene lost 3 bases and the J gene lost 0 bases, with 17 bases spanning the gap. Germline V CDR1 and CDR2: SGHAT, FQNNGV. The CDR3 here is CASSLAPGRPLNTEAFF. The DNA of the CDR3 is TGTGCCAGCAGCTTGGCTCCCGGCAGGCCTTTGAACACTGAAGCTTTCTTT.